The 17 T cell receptor beta chains presented below share a single source sample, sequenced in a study of early stage breast cancer tumors. The assay was immunoSEQ multiplex PCR, and TCRdb's table has in-frame clones only and misses some. The sample contains 6,500 or so clones, around 69% of which appear only once. Source material: normal breast tissue next to the tumor. Source of these receptors: a person aged 45 to 59 with breast cancer.

J is TRBJ2-1 and V is TRBV27; 7 bases map to TRBD1. The CDR3 is made up of 17 amino acids. CDR1 and CDR2 (germline): MNHEY, SMNVEV (reference sequence). V dropped 2 bases and J dropped 6; count of bases not matched to a gene: 13. Written as DNA, the CDR3 is TGTGCCAGCAGTTTAAGGGCAACAGGGGTTACAAGCAATGAGCAGTTCTTC. As protein: CASSLRATGVTSNEQFF.

The rearrangement links TRBV6-6 to TRBJ2-7; D might be TRBD1 or TRBD2, each matching 5 bases. The CDR3 length is 16 residues. Per germline, CDR1 MNHNY and CDR2 SVGAGI (reference sequence). V lost 8 bases to trimming and J lost 0 bases, with 20 bases between them. The CDR3 region is CASLAVGRGTSYEQYF. Here the CDR3 DNA reads TGTGCCAGCCTCGCTGTGGGCCGGGGCACCTCCTACGAGCAGTACTTC.

The chain combines TRBV6-1 with TRBJ1-2, with D perhaps TRBD1 (6 bases). Trimming removed 7 bases from V and 2 bases from J, with 14 bases in between. This CDR3 has 14 amino acids. Germline CDR1 MNHNS, CDR2 SASEGT. The CDR3 sequence: CASKIGGLNYGYTF. The CDR3 DNA follows: TGTGCCAGCAAGATTGGGGGCCTAAACTATGGCTACACCTTC.

The chain carries TRBV11-2 and TRBJ1-4, with a weak D call TRBD1 (6 bases). This CDR3 has 14 amino acids. V gave up 4 bases and J gave up 9 bases, with 15 bases separating them. Germline V gene sequence: CDR1 SGHAT, CDR2 FQNNGV. CDR3 in amino acids: CASSSSGGAKKLFF. The CDR3 region has the DNA TGTGCCAGCAGCTCCTCCGGGGGGGCGAAAAAACTGTTTTTT.

This clone turned up a few times. The chain combines TRBV29-1 with TRBJ1-1; D is perhaps TRBD1 (6 bases). The V gene's germline CDR1 is SQVTM and CDR2 ANQGSEA. Trimming removed 4 bases from V and 1 base from J, with 10 bases in between. The CDR3 sequence is 13 residues long. The CDR3 bases are TGCAGCGTTGTAAAGGGACAGAACACTGAAGCTTTCTTT. It is translated as CSVVKGQNTEAFF.

V is TRBV6-5 and J is TRBJ1-2; D gene uncertain. The CDR3 runs to 15 residues. The V end lost 7 bases, the J end lost 2 bases, and 17 bases lay between the germline ends. The germline V gene encodes CDR1 MNHEY and CDR2 SVGAGI. The CDR3 protein is CASNRYGRENYGYTF. In DNA, the CDR3 is TGTGCCAGCAACCGGTATGGGAGGGAGAACTATGGCTACACCTTC.

This chain uses TRBV6-5 with TRBJ2-1; D is uncertain. Germline V gives CDR1 MNHEY, CDR2 SVGAGI. The CDR3 is 15 amino acids. The ends were cut back, 3 bases at V and 1 base at J, with 10 bases in the middle. The CDR3 DNA is TGTGCCAGCAGTTATAAGGGAAGGTCCTACAATGAGCAGTTCTTC. Protein: CASSYKGRSYNEQFF.

The J gene is TRBJ2-5, the V gene TRBV11-3; TRBD1 matches 7 bases. The CDR3 is 15 residues long. V lost 2 bases to trimming and J lost 1 base; unmatched junction nucleotides: 4. CDR1 and CDR2 (germline): SGHNT, YENEEA. The CDR3, as DNA: TGTGCCAGCAGCTTATACAGGGGTCCCCAAGAGACCCAGTACTTC. Protein: CASSLYRGPQETQYF.

This chain joins TRBV11-2 and TRBJ2-3, with 10 bases fitting TRBD2. The CDR3 runs 16 residues. V shed 3 bases and J 6 bases; nucleotides not matched to a gene: 9. Germline CDR1 SGHAT, CDR2 FQNNGV. The CDR3 region is CASSFLAGASPDTQYF. The DNA of the CDR3 is TGTGCCAGCAGCTTTCTAGCGGGAGCCTCGCCGGATACGCAGTATTTT.

Within the sample, this clone is medium-sized. The V gene is TRBV7-3, the J gene TRBJ1-5; D gene unclear. The germline gives CDR1 SGHTA, CDR2 FQGTGA. There are 13 residues in the CDR3. V dropped 8 bases and J dropped 3 bases, with 11 bases sitting between them. The CDR3, as DNA: TGTGCCAGCGCCGCGGCGGTCAATCAGCCCCAGCATTTT. Translation: CASAAAVNQPQHF.

The chain has TRBV6-5 and TRBJ2-1, with 9 bases lining up with TRBD2. The trim removed 2 bases at V and 6 bases at J, leaving 5 bases unmatched. This CDR3 is 15 amino acids long. Germline lookup yields CDR1 MNHEY and CDR2 SVGAGI. CDR3 sequence: CASSYAGGPPNEQFF. The CDR3 bases are TGTGCCAGCAGTTACGCGGGAGGGCCTCCCAATGAGCAGTTCTTC.

The V gene is TRBV25-1, the J gene TRBJ2-5, with unresolved D. CDR1 is MGHDK, CDR2 SYGVNS, per germline. V shed 3 bases and J shed 1 base, with 6 bases lying between them. This CDR3 region has 13 residues. CDR3 protein: CASSENPQETQYF. The CDR3 DNA follows: TGTGCCAGCAGTGAGAACCCCCAAGAGACCCAGTACTTC. The variable domain in full, completed from reference TRBV25-1 and TRBJ2-5, reads EADIYQTPRYLVIGTGKKITLECSQTMGHDKMYWYQQDPGMELHLIHYSYGVNSTEKGDLSSESTVSRIRTEHFPLTLESARPSHTSQYLCASSENPQETQYFGPGTRLLVL.

In nucleotides, the CDR3 is TGTGCCAGCAGCCCGGGACCACCCAAGGGTACTGAAGCTTTCTTT. This gives the protein CASSPGPPKGTEAFF. The genes are TRBV5-6 and TRBJ1-1; D may be TRBD1 (5 bases). Trimming shortened V by 4 bases and J by 5 bases, and 18 bases separated the two germline ends. This CDR3 has 15 amino acids. Germline lookup yields CDR1 SGHDT and CDR2 YYEEEE.

The chain joins TRBV7-2 to TRBJ1-3; weak D call: TRBD1 (6 bases). The CDR3 spans 16 residues. V dropped 5 bases and J dropped 0 bases, with 14 bases sitting between them. The germline V gene has CDR1 SGHTA and CDR2 FQGNSA. CDR3 sequence reads: CASSPGTFVSGNTIYF. The CDR3 coding sequence is TGTGCCAGCAGCCCTGGGACATTTGTCTCTGGAAACACCATATATTTT.

The V and J genes are TRBV6-5 and TRBJ2-1; TRBD2 aligns across 8 bases. Germline values: CDR1 MNHEY, CDR2 SVGAGI. V was pared by 6 bases and J by 7 bases, with 5 bases of the junction left unmatched. There are 13 residues in the CDR3. The CDR3 loop reads CASRSGSLNEQFF. CDR3 DNA: TGTGCCAGCAGGAGCGGGAGCTTAAATGAGCAGTTCTTC.

The chain is built from TRBV5-4 and TRBJ2-2; D possibly uses TRBD1 or TRBD2 (5 bases each). This CDR3 region has 12 residues. Germline V gives CDR1 SGHNT, CDR2 YYREEE (reference sequence). V lost 3 bases to trimming and J lost 5 bases, with 5 bases between them. CDR3 in amino acids: CASSWGTGELFF. As DNA, the CDR3 is TGTGCCAGCAGCTGGGGGACCGGGGAGCTGTTTTTT.

The sample holds a few counts of this clone. In DNA form, the CDR3 reads TGTGCCAGTAGCGCACCGGGACAGGGGCGCACAGATACGCAGTATTTT. This sequence encodes CASSAPGQGRTDTQYF. The rearrangement uses TRBV19 and TRBJ2-3; 10 nucleotides align to TRBD1. The CDR3 extends over 16 amino acids. Looked up from germline, CDR1 is LNHDA and CDR2 is SQIVND (reference sequence). V dropped 6 bases and J dropped 1; count of bases not matched to a gene: 7.